These 19 T cell receptor beta chains were all obtained from the same sample, sequenced in a study of shared clonotypes between healthy human individuals. TCRdb's copy holds only in-frame clones and misses some; the assay was immunoSEQ multiplex PCR. The sample contains around 500,000 clones, approximately 81% of which appear only once. The sample was PBMCs. Receptors originate from a woman aged 35 to 49 in good health. Some clones in this sample may be carry-over from other donors' samples.

This clone was recorded once. This chain connects TRBV7-2 to TRBJ2-2; 9 bases agree with TRBD1. The CDR3 has 18 amino acids. Germline V CDR1 and CDR2: SGHTA, FQGNSA. V was pared by 1 base and J by 1 base, with 7 bases of the junction left unmatched. In DNA, the CDR3 is TGTGCCAGCAGCTTAGTGGGACAGGGTCGAGGGAACACCGGGGAGCTGTTTTTT. Translating it yields CASSLVGQGRGNTGELFF.

This chain joins TRBV6-1 and TRBJ2-1; 9 bases match TRBD1. This CDR3 is 15 amino acids long. The trim removed 8 bases at V and 3 bases at J, leaving 8 bases unmatched. From germline, CDR1 is MNHNS and CDR2 SASEGT. The CDR3 DNA reads as TGTGCCAGCGGAACCGGGACAGGGAACTACAATGAGCAGTTCTTC. It yields the protein CASGTGTGNYNEQFF.

As for this clone: This likely traces to a read error, being one base from a far larger clone. The chain employs TRBV30 and TRBJ1-1; the D is unclear. The CDR3 runs to 17 residues. CDR1 is GTSNPN and CDR2 is SVGIG in the germline V gene (reference sequence). CDR3 loop: CAWSASLTSTLGTEVFF. Here the CDR3 DNA reads TGTGCCTGGAGCGCCAGTCTTACCTCAACCTTGGGCACTGAAGTTTTCTTT.

Of note for this clone: Only one base separates this from a far larger clonotype, so it likely reflects a read error. V gene TRBV4-3 combines with J gene TRBJ2-3; D uncertain. Germline-derived CDR1 and CDR2 are LGHNA and YSLEER. V lost 0 bases to trimming and J lost 1 base, with 5 bases between them. The CDR3 totals 14 residues. CDR3 bases: TGCGCCAGCAGCCAAGATTGGGGCACAGATACGCAGTATTTT. Translated: CASSQDWGTDTQYF.

Remarks on this clone: This clone may be a read error of a much larger clone one base away. The genes are TRBV19 and TRBJ1-2, with 7 bases fitting TRBD1. V shed 6 bases and J 2 bases; nucleotides not matched to a gene: 12. This CDR3 is built from 16 residues. The germline gives CDR1 LNHDA, CDR2 SQIVND (reference sequence). The CDR3 region is CASRPVRDRVNYGYTF. DNA for the CDR3: TGTGCCAGTAGGCCTGTGCGGGACAGAGTCAACTATGGCTACACCTTC.

The chain joins TRBV6-1 to TRBJ1-1; tentatively, D is TRBD1 (6 bases). Deletions cut 3 bases from V and 7 bases from J, with 12 bases between. Germline V gene lookup returns CDR1 MNHNS and CDR2 SASEGT. CDR3 length: 13 amino acids. The CDR3, as DNA: TGTGCCAGCAGTGACCGGGAGGACAGTGAAGCTTTCTTT. Its translation is CASSDREDSEAFF.

This clone occurred once. The rearrangement joins TRBV27 to TRBJ1-4; no clear D gene. CDR1 is MNHEY and CDR2 is SMNVEV in the germline V gene (reference sequence). The CDR3 has 14 residues. Trimming took off 0 bases at V and 4 bases at J, with 6 bases between the two ends. The CDR3 DNA follows: TGTGCCAGCAGTTTATCGCGCAGTAATGAAAAACTGTTTTTT. Its protein product is CASSLSRSNEKLFF.

The chain links TRBV28 to TRBJ2-2, with 8 bases identical to TRBD1. V shed 10 bases, J shed 6 bases, and the junction held 4 bases outside the gene matches. Germline CDR1 is MDHEN and CDR2 is SYDVKM. This CDR3 comprises 12 residues. CDR3 sequence reads: CAKRTGSGELFF. The DNA for the CDR3 is TGTGCCAAAAGGACAGGGTCCGGGGAGCTGTTTTTT.

This chain joins TRBV4-1 and TRBJ2-2; the match to TRBD2 covers 10 bases. The germline gives CDR1 MGHRA, CDR2 YSYEKL. The J segment lost 4 bases and the V segment lost 6 bases, leaving 5 bases of the junction unmatched. The CDR3 sequence is 15 residues long. CDR3 in DNA: TGCGCCAGCAGTCCGACTAGCGGGCGCACCGGGGAGCTGTTTTTT. The encoded protein is CASSPTSGRTGELFF.

This chain uses TRBV10-2 with TRBJ2-5; 7 positions agree with TRBD2. V dropped 4 bases and J dropped 0; count of bases not matched to a gene: 8. Germline CDR1 is WSHSY and CDR2 is SAAADI. This CDR3 is 16 amino acids long. The CDR3 spells CASSGRLADYQETQYF. The CDR3 region has the DNA TGCGCCAGCAGTGGGCGGCTAGCGGATTACCAAGAGACCCAGTACTTC.

As for this clone: This likely traces to a read error, being one base from a far larger clone. V is TRBV30 and J is TRBJ2-5; 7 bases fit TRBD1. This CDR3 contains 13 residues. The germline CDR1 and CDR2 sequences are GTSNPN and SVGIG (reference sequence). DNA of the CDR3: TGTGCCCGGAGTGGGGACAGCCAAGAGACCCAGTACTTC. The encoded protein is CARSGDSQETQYF.

V is TRBV4-1 and J is TRBJ1-5; D possibly corresponds to TRBD1 (5 bases). This CDR3 has 14 amino acids. V lost 0 bases, J lost 9 bases, and 12 bases lay in between. The germline CDR1 and CDR2 sequences are MGHRA and YSYEKL. CDR3 coding DNA: TGCGCCAGCAGCCAAGACGGGGGGAACCGGCCCCAGCATTTT. Amino acid sequence: CASSQDGGNRPQHF.

In this sample, this clone turned up a few times. A far more abundant clone sits one base away, making this likely a read error. The chain links TRBV7-3 to TRBJ1-1; no definite D call. The length of the CDR3 is 13 residues. With 4 bases removed from V and 2 bases from J, the gap between germline ends came to 8 bases. The germline CDR1 and CDR2 sequences are SGHTA and FQGTGA. The CDR3, as DNA: TGTGCCAGCAGCTCCAATATTAACACTGAAGCTTTCTTT. This encodes CASSSNINTEAFF.

The genes are TRBV11-2 and TRBJ2-3; D might be TRBD1 or TRBD2, each matching 5 bases. Germline V gene data show CDR1 as SGHAT and CDR2 as FQNNGV. The CDR3 has 14 residues. Trimming shortened V by 5 bases and J by 5 bases, and 14 bases separated the two germline ends. The CDR3 is CASSVGHAGDTQYF. For the CDR3, the DNA is TGTGCCAGCAGCGTAGGACATGCGGGAGATACGCAGTATTTT.

The genes are TRBV19 and TRBJ1-2; D not certain. Germline-derived CDR1 and CDR2 are LNHDA and SQIVND (reference sequence). The V and J ends lost 4 bases and 8 bases respectively, with 14 bases between them. The CDR3 runs to 13 residues. The DNA of the CDR3 is TGTGCCAGTAGTAAGGAAGAGGGTTTGGGCTACACCTTC. It translates to CASSKEEGLGYTF.

This rearrangement joins TRBV28 to TRBJ2-2; D is uncertain. V dropped 2 bases and J dropped 6 bases, with 4 bases sitting between them. The germline V gene has CDR1 MDHEN and CDR2 SYDVKM. CDR3 length: 12 amino acids. DNA of the CDR3: TGTGCCAGCAGTTTAGGTGCCGGGGAGCTGTTTTTT. It specifies CASSLGAGELFF.

This clone has just one count. This sequence is one base from a far larger clone and is likely a read error. Other DNA sequences within the sample encode an identical CDR3. The chain joins TRBV6-5 to TRBJ2-7; tentatively, D is TRBD2 (6 bases). The V gene's germline CDR1 is MNHEY and CDR2 SVGAGI. CDR3 length: 14 residues. The CDR3 sequence is CASTAGYPIYEQYF. The CDR3, as DNA: TGTGCAAGCACCGCGGGGTATCCCATCTACGAGCAGTACTTC.

The chain combines TRBV11-2 with TRBJ2-5; TRBD2 aligns across 8 bases. The CDR3 covers 15 residues. Germline V gives CDR1 SGHAT, CDR2 FQNNGV. Unmatched junction bases numbered 10, after V lost 5 bases and J lost 5 bases. This chain's CDR3 is CASSRGPGGAETQYF. The CDR3 nucleotides read TGTGCCAGCAGCCGGGGCCCGGGAGGGGCGGAGACCCAGTACTTC.

As regards this clone: A junction boundary mismatches the germline segment, possibly from a read error. This chain joins TRBV5-8 and TRBJ2-4, with D unclear. The CDR3 runs to 11 residues. Per the germline V gene, CDR1 is SGHTS and CDR2 is YDEGEE. CDR3 in amino acids: CASSSDAPAHF. The CDR3 region has the DNA TGTGCCAGCAGCTCGGACGCTCCAGCACACTTC.